This T cell receptor beta chain emerged from a study of molecular identifiers for immune sequencing clone quantification (dated by TCRdb to the late 2010s). Context from the whole study: In a replicate experiment, RNA from around 20,000 or 100,000 naive CD8 T cells was split into five aliquots, four of which were sequenced. This methods study benchmarked molecular-identifier clustering-based TCR repertoire sequencing (MIDCIRS) and TCR RNA copy counting, using CD8 T cells to do so.

Results the study describes overall, beyond this receptor: Highly expanded clone sizes could be underestimated because identical TCR molecules may share a barcode. Modeling indicated approximately 3 TCR RNA copies recovered per cell, compared with around 9.8 by digital PCR, which implies a capture efficiency of about 27%. Spiked-in Jurkat TCR RNA equal to a single cell's worth was reported to be detectable even within 1,100,000 naive CD8 T cells. The naive libraries included spiked-in Jurkat TCR RNA (roughly 9 copies' worth), and this RNA is not part of the donor repertoire. In CMV-specific effector cells, clones with more than 20 RNA copies contained over 99% of molecules, whereas in naive cells such clones contained under 1% of molecules. Without barcode sub-clustering, chimeric consensus sequences inflated TCR diversity; chimeras reached as high as 47%.

Naive CD8 T cell libraries were made from around 20,000 to 1,000,000 sorted cells using 10%, 30% or 50% of purified RNA. Naive CD8 T cells, defined as CD8+CD4-CCR7+CD45RA+, were FACS-sorted into RLT Plus buffer on a BD FACSAria II. Nine to eleven TCR copies' worth of Jurkat RNA were spiked into about 19,000-1,000,000 naive CD8 T cell samples to test detection sensitivity. CD8 T cells were enriched using RosetteSep CD8+ T Cell Enrichment Cocktail and Ficoll-Paque, and the enriched cells then underwent ACK red cell lysis. This clonotype has a handful of counts. This receptor's antigen is unknown. No base qualities exist here, and no much larger clone lies one base off it. Receptor libraries were prepared by PCR. Sequenced on a NextSeq 500. Bulk TCR libraries were prepared as previously described, using TCR primers listed in Table S5. The Qiagen AllPrep DNA/RNA kit was used to purify total RNA. Reads from multiple sequencing runs of the same library were pooled before analysis. For the original study's pipeline: Reads were retained only if an exact TCR constant sequence was present, and the retained reads were trimmed to 150 nt and grouped according to their 12-nt molecular barcodes. Within each barcode group, reads were sub-clustered at a 15% Levenshtein threshold, and quality-weighted consensus sequences were built per RNA molecule. Non-functional sequences were filtered out, along with any lower-count sequence sitting one edit away from another sequence. Barcode sub-clusters with fewer than 20% of the maximum read count were removed, based on fitting two negative binomial distributions. The public reads were reanalyzed by TCRdb: fastp trimming at Q25, MiXCR alignment, in-frame beta chains only. Each record represents a unique CDR3 protein, reported with the most common genes and DNA among its rows. The V and J calls were not made by the authors but by TCRdb's processing. The sample yields 490,000 or so distinct CDR3 sequences; roughly 26% were counted once. The ten largest clones take up around 0.8% of the sample.

Reading the germline V gene (reference sequence) gives CDR1 LNHDA and CDR2 SQIVND. The CDR3 runs 16 residues from the cysteine to the phenylalanine. The entry retains the CDR3 DNA only, 48 bases that are in frame from base 1. The trim is 7 bases for V and 0 bases for J, with a gap of 18 bases between the germline ends. Material: naive CD8+ T cells from blood, with Jurkat cell RNA spiked in. The sample's cell subset or site label, in plain terms: FACS-sorted CD8+CD4-CCR7+CD45RA+ naive T cells. The TCR originated in a human donor in good health. Some libraries in this study had Jurkat cell RNA spiked in. The chain is assembled from TRBV19 and TRBJ2-5; TRBD2 could be the D gene, as 5 bases match. The CDR3 here reads CASTGTGSVYQETQYF. The DNA sequence reads TGTGCCAGTACCGGAACCGGTAGCGTCTACCAAGAGACCCAGTACTTC.